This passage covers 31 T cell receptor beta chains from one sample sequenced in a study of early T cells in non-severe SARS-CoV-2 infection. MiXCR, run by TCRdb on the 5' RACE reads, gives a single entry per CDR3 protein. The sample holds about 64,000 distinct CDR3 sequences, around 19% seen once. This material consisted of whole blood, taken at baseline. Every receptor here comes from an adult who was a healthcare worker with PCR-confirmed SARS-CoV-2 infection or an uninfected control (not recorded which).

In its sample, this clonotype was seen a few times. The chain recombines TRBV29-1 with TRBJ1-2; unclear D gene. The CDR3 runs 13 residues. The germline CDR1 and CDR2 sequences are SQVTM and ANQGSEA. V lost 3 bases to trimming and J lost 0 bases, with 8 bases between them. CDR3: CSVEVPTNYGYTF. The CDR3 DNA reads TGCAGCGTTGAGGTGCCAACTAACTATGGCTACACCTTC.

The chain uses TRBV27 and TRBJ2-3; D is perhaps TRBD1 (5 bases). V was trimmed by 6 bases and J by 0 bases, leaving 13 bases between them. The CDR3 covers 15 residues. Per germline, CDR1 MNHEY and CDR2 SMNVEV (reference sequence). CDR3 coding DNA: TGTGCCAGCAGCCCGACAGTCCATAGCACAGATACGCAGTATTTT. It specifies CASSPTVHSTDTQYF.

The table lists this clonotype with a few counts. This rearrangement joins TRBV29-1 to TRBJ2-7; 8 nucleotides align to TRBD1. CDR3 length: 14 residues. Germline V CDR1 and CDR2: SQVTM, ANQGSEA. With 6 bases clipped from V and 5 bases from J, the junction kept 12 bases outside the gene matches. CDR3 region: CSVELQGAGHEQYF. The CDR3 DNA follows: TGCAGCGTGGAGCTCCAGGGGGCGGGTCACGAGCAGTACTTC.

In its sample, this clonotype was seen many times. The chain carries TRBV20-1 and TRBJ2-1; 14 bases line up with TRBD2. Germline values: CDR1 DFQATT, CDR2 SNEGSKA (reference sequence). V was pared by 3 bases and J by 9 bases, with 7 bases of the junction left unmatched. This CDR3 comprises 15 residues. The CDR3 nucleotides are TGCAGTGCTAGCCGACTAGCGGGGGGGCGGATTGAGCAGTTCTTC. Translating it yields CSASRLAGGRIEQFF.

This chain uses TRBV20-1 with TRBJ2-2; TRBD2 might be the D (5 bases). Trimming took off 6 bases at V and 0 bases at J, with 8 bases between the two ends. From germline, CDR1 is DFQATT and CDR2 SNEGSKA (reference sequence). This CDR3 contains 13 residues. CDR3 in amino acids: CSARGTNTGELFF. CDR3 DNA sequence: TGCAGTGCCCGGGGAACGAACACCGGGGAGCTGTTTTTT.

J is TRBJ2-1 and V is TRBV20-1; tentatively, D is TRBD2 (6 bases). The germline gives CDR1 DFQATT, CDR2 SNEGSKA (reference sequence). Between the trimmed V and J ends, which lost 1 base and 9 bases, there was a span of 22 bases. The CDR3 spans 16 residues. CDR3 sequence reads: CSARGAAGTSAGEQFF. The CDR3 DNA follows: TGCAGTGCTAGAGGCGCGGCTGGGACTTCTGCAGGTGAGCAGTTCTTC.

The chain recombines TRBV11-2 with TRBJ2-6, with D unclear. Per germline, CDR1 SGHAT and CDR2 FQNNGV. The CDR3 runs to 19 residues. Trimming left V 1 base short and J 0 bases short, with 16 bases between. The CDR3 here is CASSLVSPLRRSGANVLTF. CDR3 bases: TGTGCCAGCAGCTTAGTGTCTCCTCTCCGGCGCTCTGGGGCCAACGTCCTGACTTTC.

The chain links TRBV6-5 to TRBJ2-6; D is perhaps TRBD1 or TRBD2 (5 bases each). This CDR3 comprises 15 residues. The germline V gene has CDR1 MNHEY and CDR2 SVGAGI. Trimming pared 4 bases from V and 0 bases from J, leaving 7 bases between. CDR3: CASSSGTSGANVLTF. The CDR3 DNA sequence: TGTGCCAGCAGTTCCGGGACCTCTGGGGCCAACGTCCTGACTTTC.

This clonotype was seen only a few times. The CDR3 DNA reads as TGCAGTGCTAGCGGGAGTTCTTCCGAGCAGTACTTC. As protein: CSASGSSSEQYF. The chain recombines TRBV20-1 with TRBJ2-7; maybe TRBD2 (6 bases). V was pared by 3 bases and J by 6 bases, with 12 bases between. The CDR3 has 12 residues. CDR1 and CDR2 from the germline V gene are DFQATT and SNEGSKA (reference sequence).

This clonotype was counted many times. CDR3 region: CASSLVGTSIGYTF. CDR3 nucleotides: TGTGCCAGCAGTTTAGTCGGGACATCGATCGGCTACACCTTC. V is TRBV12-3 or TRBV12-4 and J is TRBJ1-2; the D gene is possibly TRBD1 (6 bases). CDR3 length: 14 amino acids. Trimming cost V 1 base and J 8 bases, with 14 bases left between them.

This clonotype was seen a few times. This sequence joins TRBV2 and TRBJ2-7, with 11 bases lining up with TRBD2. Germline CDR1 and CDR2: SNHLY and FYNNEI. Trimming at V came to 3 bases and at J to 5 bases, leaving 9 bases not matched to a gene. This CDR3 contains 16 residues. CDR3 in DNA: TGTGCCAGCAGTGAGTGGCTAGCGGGAGGCCGCAACGAGCAGTACTTC. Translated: CASSEWLAGGRNEQYF.

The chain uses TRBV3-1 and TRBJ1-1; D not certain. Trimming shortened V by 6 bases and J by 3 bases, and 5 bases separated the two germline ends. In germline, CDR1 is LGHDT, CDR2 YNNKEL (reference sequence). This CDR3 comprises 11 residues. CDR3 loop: CASRRDTEAFF. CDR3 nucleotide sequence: TGTGCCAGCAGGAGGGACACTGAAGCTTTCTTT.

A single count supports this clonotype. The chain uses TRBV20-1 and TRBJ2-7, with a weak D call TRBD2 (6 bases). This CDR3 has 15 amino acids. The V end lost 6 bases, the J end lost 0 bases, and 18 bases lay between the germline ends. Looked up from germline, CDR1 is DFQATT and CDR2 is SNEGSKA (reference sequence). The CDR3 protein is CSASFGRDPSYEQYF. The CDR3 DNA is TGCAGTGCCAGTTTTGGGCGGGACCCCTCCTACGAGCAGTACTTC.

CDR3 sequence: CASSDRNTGGLDTIYF. CDR3 nucleotide sequence: TGTGCCAGCAGCGATAGGAACACAGGGGGCCTTGACACCATATATTTT. This chain joins TRBV7-9 and TRBJ1-3; TRBD1 agrees at 9 bases. Germline V CDR1 and CDR2: SEHNR, FQNEAQ (reference sequence). Unmatched junction bases numbered 13, after V lost 5 bases and J lost 8 bases. The CDR3 is 16 residues long.

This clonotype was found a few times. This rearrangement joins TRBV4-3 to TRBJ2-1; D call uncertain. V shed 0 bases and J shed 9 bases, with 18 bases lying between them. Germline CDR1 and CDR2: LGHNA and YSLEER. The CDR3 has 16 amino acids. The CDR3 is CASSQEWARDFVEQFF. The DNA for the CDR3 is TGCGCCAGCAGCCAAGAATGGGCTAGGGATTTTGTTGAGCAGTTCTTC.

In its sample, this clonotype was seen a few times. CDR3 sequence reads: CASSGGRSGANVLTF. CDR3 DNA sequence: TGTGCCAGCAGTGGAGGGCGCTCTGGGGCCAACGTCCTGACTTTC. The chain is built from TRBV28 and TRBJ2-6; possible D gene TRBD2, 6 bases. This CDR3 has 15 amino acids. V shed 5 bases and J shed 0 bases, with 8 bases lying between them. Germline CDR1 is MDHEN and CDR2 is SYDVKM. Variable domain in full (rest from reference TRBV28 and TRBJ2-6): DVKVTQSSRYLVKRTGEKVFLECVQDMDHENMFWYRQDPGLGLRLIYFSYDVKMKEKGDIPEGYSVSREKKERFSLILESASTNQTSMYLCASSGGRSGANVLTFGAGSRLTVL.

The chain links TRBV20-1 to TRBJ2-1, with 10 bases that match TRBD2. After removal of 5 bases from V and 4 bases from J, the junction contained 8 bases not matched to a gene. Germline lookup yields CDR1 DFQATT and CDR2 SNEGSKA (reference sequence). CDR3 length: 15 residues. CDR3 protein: CSAQPSGGKYNEQFF. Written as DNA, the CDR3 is TGCAGTGCTCAGCCTAGCGGGGGAAAATACAATGAGCAGTTCTTC.

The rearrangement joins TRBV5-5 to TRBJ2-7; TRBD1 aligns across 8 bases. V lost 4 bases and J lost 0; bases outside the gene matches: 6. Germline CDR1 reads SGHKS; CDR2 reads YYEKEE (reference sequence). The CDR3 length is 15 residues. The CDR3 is CASSPRDRSSYEQYF. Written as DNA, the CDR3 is TGTGCCAGCAGCCCCCGGGACAGGAGCTCCTACGAGCAGTACTTC.

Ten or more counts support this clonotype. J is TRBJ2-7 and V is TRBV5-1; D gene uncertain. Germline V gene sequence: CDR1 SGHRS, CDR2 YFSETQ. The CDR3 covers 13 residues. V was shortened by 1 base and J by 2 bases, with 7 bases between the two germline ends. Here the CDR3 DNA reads TGCGCCAGCAGCTTGTCTGGTACCTACGAGCAGTACTTC. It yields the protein CASSLSGTYEQYF.

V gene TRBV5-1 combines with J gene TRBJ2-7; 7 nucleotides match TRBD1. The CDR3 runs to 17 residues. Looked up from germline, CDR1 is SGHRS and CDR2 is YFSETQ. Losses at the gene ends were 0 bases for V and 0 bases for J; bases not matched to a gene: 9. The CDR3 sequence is CASSLVPQGMASYEQYF. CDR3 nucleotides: TGCGCCAGCAGCTTGGTCCCACAGGGGATGGCCTCCTACGAGCAGTACTTC.

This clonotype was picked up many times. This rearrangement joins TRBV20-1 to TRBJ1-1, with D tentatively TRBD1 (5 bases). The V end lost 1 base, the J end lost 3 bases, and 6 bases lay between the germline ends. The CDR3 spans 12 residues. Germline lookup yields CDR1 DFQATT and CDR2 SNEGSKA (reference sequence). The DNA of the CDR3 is TGCAGTGCTAGAGTGGGGGACACTGAAGCTTTCTTT. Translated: CSARVGDTEAFF.

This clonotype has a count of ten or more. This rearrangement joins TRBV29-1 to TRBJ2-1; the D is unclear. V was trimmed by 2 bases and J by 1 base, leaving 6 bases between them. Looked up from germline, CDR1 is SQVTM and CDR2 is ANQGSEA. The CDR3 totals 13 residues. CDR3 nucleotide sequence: TGCAGCGTTGAATATCTATCCTACAATGAGCAGTTCTTC. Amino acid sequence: CSVEYLSYNEQFF.

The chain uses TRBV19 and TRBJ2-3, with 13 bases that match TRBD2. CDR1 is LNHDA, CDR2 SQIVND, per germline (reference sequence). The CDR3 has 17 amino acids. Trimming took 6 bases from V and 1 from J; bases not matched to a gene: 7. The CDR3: CASRPPGLAGGTDTQYF. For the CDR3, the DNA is TGTGCCAGTAGACCCCCAGGACTAGCGGGGGGCACAGATACGCAGTATTTT.

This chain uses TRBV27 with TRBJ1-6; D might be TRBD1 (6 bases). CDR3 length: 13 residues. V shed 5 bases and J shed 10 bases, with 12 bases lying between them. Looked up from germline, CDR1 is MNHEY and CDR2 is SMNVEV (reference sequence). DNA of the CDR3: TGTGCCAGCAGTGCTATACAGGGATCACCCCTCCACTTT. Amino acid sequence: CASSAIQGSPLHF.

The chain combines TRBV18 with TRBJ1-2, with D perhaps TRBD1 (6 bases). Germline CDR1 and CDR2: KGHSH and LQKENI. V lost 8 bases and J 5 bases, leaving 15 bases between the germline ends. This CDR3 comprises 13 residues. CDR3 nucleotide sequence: TGTGCCAGCGTTGGACAGAACAATTATGGCTACACCTTC. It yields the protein CASVGQNNYGYTF.

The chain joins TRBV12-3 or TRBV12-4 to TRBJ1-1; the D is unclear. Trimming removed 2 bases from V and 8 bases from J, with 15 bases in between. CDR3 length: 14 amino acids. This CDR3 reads CASSLKRAWHEAFF. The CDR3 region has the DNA TGTGCCAGCAGTTTAAAAAGGGCCTGGCACGAAGCTTTCTTT.

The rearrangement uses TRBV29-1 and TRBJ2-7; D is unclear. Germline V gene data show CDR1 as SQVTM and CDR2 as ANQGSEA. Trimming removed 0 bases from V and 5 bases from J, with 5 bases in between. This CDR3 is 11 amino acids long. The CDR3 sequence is CSVEDVDEQYF. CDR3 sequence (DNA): TGCAGCGTTGAAGACGTAGACGAGCAGTACTTC.

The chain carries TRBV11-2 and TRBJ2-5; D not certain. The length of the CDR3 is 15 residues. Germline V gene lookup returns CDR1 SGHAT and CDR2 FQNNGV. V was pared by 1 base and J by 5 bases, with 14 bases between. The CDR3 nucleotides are TGTGCCAGCAGCTTAGGGGCGAGAAGTGGGGAGACCCAGTACTTC. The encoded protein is CASSLGARSGETQYF.

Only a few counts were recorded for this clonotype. The CDR3 bases are TGTGCCAGCAGTTTAGCGAGGAGACAGGGTTTGTACATTCAGTACTTC. Translated, it gives CASSLARRQGLYIQYF. The V call is TRBV12-3 or TRBV12-4, the J call TRBJ2-4; the match to TRBD1 covers 7 bases. The J segment lost 8 bases and the V segment lost 0 bases, leaving 10 bases of the junction unmatched. The CDR3 is 16 amino acids.

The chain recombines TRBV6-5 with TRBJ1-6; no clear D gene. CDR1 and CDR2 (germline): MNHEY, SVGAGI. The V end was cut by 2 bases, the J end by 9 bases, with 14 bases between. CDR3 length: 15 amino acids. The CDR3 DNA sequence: TGTGCCAGCAGTTACGTGGCTGGGGTGGGTTCACCCCTCCACTTT. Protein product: CASSYVAGVGSPLHF.

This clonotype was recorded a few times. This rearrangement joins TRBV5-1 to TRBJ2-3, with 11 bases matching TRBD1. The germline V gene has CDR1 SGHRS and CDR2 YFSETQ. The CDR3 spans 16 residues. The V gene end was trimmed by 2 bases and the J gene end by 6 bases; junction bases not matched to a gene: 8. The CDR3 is CASSLARTGGPDTQYF. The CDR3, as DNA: TGCGCCAGCAGCTTAGCCCGGACAGGGGGCCCCGATACGCAGTATTTT.